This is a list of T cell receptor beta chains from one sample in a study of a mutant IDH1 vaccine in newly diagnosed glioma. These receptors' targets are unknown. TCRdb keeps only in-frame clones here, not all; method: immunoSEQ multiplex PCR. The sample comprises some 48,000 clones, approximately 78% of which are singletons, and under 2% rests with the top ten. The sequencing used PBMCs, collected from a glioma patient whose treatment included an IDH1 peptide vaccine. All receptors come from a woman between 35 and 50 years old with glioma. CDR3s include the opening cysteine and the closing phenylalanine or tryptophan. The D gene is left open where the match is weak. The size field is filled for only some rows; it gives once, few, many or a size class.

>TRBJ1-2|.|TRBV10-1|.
TGCGCCAGCAGTGCCCAGGCCAAGGGAGGTGGCTACACCTTC
CASSAQAKGGGYTF
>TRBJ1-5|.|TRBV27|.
TGTGCCACCAAGGAACAATCAGGCTCTAAAACCACCAATCAGCCCCAGCATTTT
CATKEQSGSKTTNQPQHF
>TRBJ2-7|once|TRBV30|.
TGTGCCTGGGTCCACGGGAATCTCTACGAGCAGTACTTC
CAWVHGNLYEQYF
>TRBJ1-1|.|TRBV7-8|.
TGTGCCAGCAGCTTAGCGGGCCTTTTTGAAGCTTTCTTT
CASSLAGLFEAFF
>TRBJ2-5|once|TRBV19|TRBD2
TGTGCCAGTAGGTCGACTAGCGGGGGCTACCGGGAGACCCAGTACTTC
CASRSTSGGYRETQYF
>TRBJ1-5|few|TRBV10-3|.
TGTGCCATCAGTGAGTCTGGGGACAATCAGCCCCAGCATTTT
CAISESGDNQPQHF
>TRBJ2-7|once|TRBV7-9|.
TGTGCCAGCAGCTACAGCTCCTACGAGCAGTACTTC
CASSYSSYEQYF
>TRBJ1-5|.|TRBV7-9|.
TGTGCCAGCAGCCCCGCGGGGAATCAGCCCCAGCATTTT
CASSPAGNQPQHF
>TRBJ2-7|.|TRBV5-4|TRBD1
TGTGCCAGCAGCATTGAGTGGGACAGGGGGTATGACGAGCAGTACTTC
CASSIEWDRGYDEQYF
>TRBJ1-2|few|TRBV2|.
TGTGCCAGCAGCGGTACAGGGAGGGTCGGCTACACCTTC
CASSGTGRVGYTF
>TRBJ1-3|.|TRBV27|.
TGTGCCAGCAGTTCCCCAGGGACCTCTGGAAACACCATATATTTT
CASSSPGTSGNTIYF
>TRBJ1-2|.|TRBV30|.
TGTGCCTGGAAGAGTGCTAACTATGGCTACACCTTC
CAWKSANYGYTF
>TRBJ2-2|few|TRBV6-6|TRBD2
TGTGCCAGCAGCTCCCCCGACCAGCGGGGAACCGGGGAGCTGTTTTTT
CASSSPDQRGTGELFF
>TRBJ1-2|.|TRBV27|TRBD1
TGTGCCAGCAGTTTAGACAGGGGCCATGGCTACACCTTC
CASSLDRGHGYTF
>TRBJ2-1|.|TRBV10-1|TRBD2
TGCGCCAGCAGTAGGGCGGGGGCCTACAATGAGCAGTTCTTC
CASSRAGAYNEQFF
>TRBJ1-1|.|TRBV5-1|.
TGCGCCAGCAACGGGAACACTGAAGCTTTCTTT
CASNGNTEAFF
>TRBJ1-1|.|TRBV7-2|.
TGTGCCAGCAGCTTAGGGCAGTTTACTGAAGCTTTCTTT
CASSLGQFTEAFF
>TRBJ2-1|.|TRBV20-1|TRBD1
TGCAGTATGACAGGGGGTAATGAGCAGTTCTTC
CSMTGGNEQFF
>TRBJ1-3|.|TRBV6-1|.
TGTGCCAGCAGTGAAGCCGGGCTACCTGGAAACACCATATATTTT
CASSEAGLPGNTIYF
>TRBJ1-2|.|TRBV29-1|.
TGCAGCGCCCAGGACGGGAGCAACTATGGCTACACCTTC
CSAQDGSNYGYTF
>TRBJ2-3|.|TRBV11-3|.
TGTGCCAGCAGCCGAGGGCTAGGAGGCACAGATACGCAGTATTTT
CASSRGLGGTDTQYF
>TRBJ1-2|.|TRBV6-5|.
TGTGCCAGCAGTGCAAACAGCGAACACTATGGCTACACCTTC
CASSANSEHYGYTF
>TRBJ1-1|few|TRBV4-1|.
TGCGCCAGCAGCCCGGGACACCAGAACACTGAAGCTTTCTTT
CASSPGHQNTEAFF
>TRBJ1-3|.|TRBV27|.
TGTGCCAGCAGCAAGAGCGGGGGCCGCCTTGCCTTCTCTGGAAACACCATATATTTT
CASSKSGGRLAFSGNTIYF
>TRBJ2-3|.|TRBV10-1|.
TGCGCCAGCAGTGAAGGGACACGACTCACAGATACGCAGTATTTT
CASSEGTRLTDTQYF
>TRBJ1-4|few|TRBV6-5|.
TGTGCCAGCAGTAAACCAGGGGTTACTGAAAAACTGTTTTTT
CASSKPGVTEKLFF
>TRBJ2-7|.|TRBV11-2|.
TGTGCCAGCAGCTTAAATGATGTCTACGAGCAGTACTTC
CASSLNDVYEQYF
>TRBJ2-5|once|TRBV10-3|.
TGTGCCATCGCTCCGGACGGAGAGACCCAGTACTTC
CAIAPDGETQYF
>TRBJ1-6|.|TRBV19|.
TGTGCCAGTAGTACAGGGTTGGCGGGCACCAATTCACCCCTCCACTTT
CASSTGLAGTNSPLHF
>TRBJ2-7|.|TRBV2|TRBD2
TGTGCCAGCAGCGGGGGGGGCTTCTACGAGCAGTACTTC
CASSGGGFYEQYF
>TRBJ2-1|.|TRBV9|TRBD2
TGTGCCAGCAGCGCCTGGACTAGCGGGGGCACGTACAATGAGCAGTTCTTC
CASSAWTSGGTYNEQFF
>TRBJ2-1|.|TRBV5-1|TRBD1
TGCGCCAGCAGCTTGGGCATACAGGGGGCGCTCGATGAGCAGTTCTTC
CASSLGIQGALDEQFF
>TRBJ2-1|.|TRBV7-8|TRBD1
TGTGCCAGCAGCACACTCATCCCGGACAGGGGGGCCTACAATGAGCAGTTCTTC
CASSTLIPDRGAYNEQFF
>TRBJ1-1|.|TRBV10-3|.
TGTGCCAGTCGCGAGACAGCCCAGAACACTGAAGCTTTCTTT
CASRETAQNTEAFF
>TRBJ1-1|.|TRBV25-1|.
TGTGCCAGCACTCCAGCGAGGGGGTCGAACACTGAAGCTTTCTTT
CASTPARGSNTEAFF
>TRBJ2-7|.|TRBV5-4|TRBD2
TGTGCCAGCAGCTTTATCGGGGGGTACGAGCAGTACTTC
CASSFIGGYEQYF
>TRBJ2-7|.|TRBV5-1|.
TGCGCCAGCAGCTTGGACGGGAACTCCTACGAGCAGTACTTC
CASSLDGNSYEQYF
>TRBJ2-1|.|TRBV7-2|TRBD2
TGTGCCAGCAGCTTAGAGACTGGACTAGCGGGACTTGAGCAGTTCTTC
CASSLETGLAGLEQFF
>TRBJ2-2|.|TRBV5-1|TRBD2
TGCGCCAGCAGGGGGATCGGGGGGACGAACACCGGGGAGCTGTTTTTT
CASRGIGGTNTGELFF
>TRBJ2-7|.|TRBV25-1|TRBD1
TGTGCCAGCAGTGGTAACAATGACAGGGTACTATCCTACGAGCAGTACTTC
CASSGNNDRVLSYEQYF
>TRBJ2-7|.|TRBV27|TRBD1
TGTGCCAGCAGTCGGATCACAGGGGGCGAGCAGTACTTC
CASSRITGGEQYF
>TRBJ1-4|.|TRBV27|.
TGTGCCAGCAGTTTATGGGGGGCTGACGAAAAACTGTTTTTT
CASSLWGADEKLFF
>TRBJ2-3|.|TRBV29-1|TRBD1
TGCAGCGTTGGGGAAGGGACAGGACACACAGATACGCAGTATTTT
CSVGEGTGHTDTQYF
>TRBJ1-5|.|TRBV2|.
TGTGCCAGCAGCTATAGCAATCAGCCCCAGCATTTT
CASSYSNQPQHF